Listed below are T cell receptor beta chains from one sample, sequenced in a study of blood T cell repertoires in COVID-19. The repertoire was sequenced with immunoSEQ multiplex PCR; TCRdb's copy has only in-frame clones and lacks some. The table includes about 200,000 clones, 80% to 90% detected once. Specimen: peripheral blood. All receptors come from a woman of 80 years or more with acute or convalescent COVID-19. Both conserved end residues are part of each CDR3. A D gene is named only where the DNA matches it firmly. Size is stated for part of the rows, as once, few or many counts, or as a class when the clone is expanded.

v_gene,j_gene,abundance,d_gene,CDR3nt,CDR3aa
TRBV7-2,TRBJ2-2,NA,NA,TGTGCCAGCAGCTCTCAGGGGTTCACCGGGGAGCTGTTTTTT,CASSSQGFTGELFF
TRBV4-2,TRBJ2-7,few,TRBD2,TGTGCCAGCAGTCCCCTTGCTAGCGGGAGGGACTACGAGCAGTACTTC,CASSPLASGRDYEQYF
TRBV15,TRBJ1-1,NA,NA,TGTGCCACCAGCAGAGATATGAACACTGAAGCTTTCTTT,CATSRDMNTEAFF
TRBV5-1,TRBJ2-5,NA,TRBD2,TGCGCCAGCAGCTTGCGGAATGACCCGGGACTAGCGGGAGTTCGGGAGACCCAGTACTTC,CASSLRNDPGLAGVRETQYF
TRBV19,TRBJ2-6,NA,TRBD1,TGTGCCAGTAGCACAGGGGGTGGGGCCAACGTCCTGACTTTC,CASSTGGGANVLTF
TRBV20-1,TRBJ2-1,NA,NA,TGCAACTACCATCCGGGGGAGCAGTTCTTC,CNYHPGEQFF
TRBV3-1/TRBV3-2,TRBJ1-1,NA,TRBD1,TGTGCCAGCAGCCATGGGACAGGGCAGGGTGAAGCTTTCTTT,CASSHGTGQGEAFF
TRBV5-1,TRBJ1-5,NA,TRBD1,TGCGCCAGCAGCCCAGGGGGCAACCAGCCCCAGCATTTT,CASSPGGNQPQHF
TRBV24-1,TRBJ2-5,NA,NA,TGTGCCACCAGTGATTTGGGTCAGCGTAAAGAGACCCAGTACTTC,CATSDLGQRKETQYF
TRBV3-1/TRBV3-2,TRBJ1-4,NA,NA,TGTGCCAGCAGCTACCGACAGCCTAATGAAAAACTGTTTTTT,CASSYRQPNEKLFF
TRBV11-2,TRBJ1-5,NA,NA,TGTGCCAGCAGCAATTGGGGCGACAATCAGCCCCAGCATTTT,CASSNWGDNQPQHF
TRBV4-1,TRBJ1-2,NA,NA,TGCGCCAGCAGCCAAGTTACAGGACCTAACTATGGCTACACCTTC,CASSQVTGPNYGYTF
TRBV18,TRBJ1-1,NA,NA,TGTGCCAGCTCACCACAGAGTGTCCCCCGGGGAACTGAAGCTTTCTTT,CASSPQSVPRGTEAFF
TRBV18,TRBJ2-5,NA,NA,TGTGCCAGCTCACCGATTGGGGGCAGGGGAGAGACCCAGTACTTC,CASSPIGGRGETQYF
TRBV23-1,TRBJ2-2,NA,NA,TGCGCCAGCAGTCAATCGCCCAGGGCGAACACCGGGGAGCTGTTTTTT,CASSQSPRANTGELFF
TRBV7-3,TRBJ1-2,few,NA,TGTGCCAGCAGCTTAGGAACAGACTATGGCTACACCTTC,CASSLGTDYGYTF
TRBV11-2,TRBJ2-3,once,NA,TGTGCCAGCAGCTTTACGGGGAGGAGCACAGATACGCAGTATTTT,CASSFTGRSTDTQYF
TRBV19,TRBJ1-2,NA,NA,TGTGCCAGTAGTAGAGGCCTTAACTATGGCTACACCTTC,CASSRGLNYGYTF
TRBV28,TRBJ2-5,NA,NA,TGTGCCAGCAGTTTATTGTCTCCAGGGGTAAAGACCCAGTACTTC,CASSLLSPGVKTQYF
TRBV5-1,TRBJ1-1,NA,TRBD1,TGCGCCAGCAGGACCGGGACAGGGAACACTGAAGCTTTCTTT,CASRTGTGNTEAFF
TRBV14,TRBJ2-6,NA,NA,TGTGCCAGCAGCCAAGATCTGGGGCGCGGGGCCAACGTCCTGACTTTC,CASSQDLGRGANVLTF
TRBV7-3,TRBJ2-6,NA,TRBD1,TGTGCCAGCAGCCAGGACAGGGACGGGGCCAACGTCCTGACTTTC,CASSQDRDGANVLTF
TRBV5-1,TRBJ1-1,NA,TRBD1,TGCGCCAGCGAGCTCGGACAGGGGGCCACTGAAGCTTTCTTT,CASELGQGATEAFF
TRBV19,TRBJ2-3,once,TRBD2,TGTGCCAGTACCAAGGGAGCGGGAGGAATCACAGATACGCAGTATTTT,CASTKGAGGITDTQYF
TRBV30,TRBJ1-2,NA,TRBD1,TGTGCCTGGAGTGCCACGGGTTATGGAGACAGGGGGCTCCTAGGCTATGGCTACACCTTC,CAWSATGYGDRGLLGYGYTF
TRBV11-3,TRBJ2-3,NA,NA,TGTGCCAGCAGCACCAGGACAGTCACAGATACGCAGTATTTT,CASSTRTVTDTQYF
TRBV29-1,TRBJ2-1,NA,NA,TGCAGCGTTGATGGGAGCTCCTACAATGAGCAGTTCTTC,CSVDGSSYNEQFF
TRBV7-2,TRBJ2-1,NA,NA,TGTGCCAGCAGCCCCCCCTTGGGCAGCTACAATGAGCAGTTCTTC,CASSPPLGSYNEQFF
TRBV28,TRBJ1-3,NA,NA,TGTGCCAGCAGTTTGGGGCAGGTCTTCTCTGGAAACACCATATATTTT,CASSLGQVFSGNTIYF
TRBV7-9,TRBJ1-1,few,TRBD1,TGTGCCAGCAGCTTAGTCCCGGGACAGGGTTTGAACACTGAAGCTTTCTTT,CASSLVPGQGLNTEAFF
TRBV6-5,TRBJ1-1,NA,NA,TGTGCCAGCAGGCTCCCAGGGATTTCTTGGACTGAAGCTTTCTTT,CASRLPGISWTEAFF